This T cell receptor beta chain comes out of a study of blood T cell repertoires in COVID-19. Some clones are missing from TCRdb's copy, which holds only in-frame ones; the method was immunoSEQ multiplex PCR. The sample yields approximately 43,000 clones, approximately 85% seen once. This clone has just a few counts. CDR3 length: 14 residues. V lost 3 bases and J 0 bases, leaving 6 bases between the germline ends. Germline V gene sequence: CDR1 LNHDA, CDR2 SQIVND (reference sequence). The TCR was taken from a middle-aged man with active or convalescent COVID-19. Sequencing was done on a sample of peripheral blood. The rearrangement links TRBV19 to TRBJ1-3; no definite D call. CDR3 sequence (DNA): TGTGCCAGTAGTATGGCTTTCTCTGGAAACACCATATATTTT. This encodes CASSMAFSGNTIYF.